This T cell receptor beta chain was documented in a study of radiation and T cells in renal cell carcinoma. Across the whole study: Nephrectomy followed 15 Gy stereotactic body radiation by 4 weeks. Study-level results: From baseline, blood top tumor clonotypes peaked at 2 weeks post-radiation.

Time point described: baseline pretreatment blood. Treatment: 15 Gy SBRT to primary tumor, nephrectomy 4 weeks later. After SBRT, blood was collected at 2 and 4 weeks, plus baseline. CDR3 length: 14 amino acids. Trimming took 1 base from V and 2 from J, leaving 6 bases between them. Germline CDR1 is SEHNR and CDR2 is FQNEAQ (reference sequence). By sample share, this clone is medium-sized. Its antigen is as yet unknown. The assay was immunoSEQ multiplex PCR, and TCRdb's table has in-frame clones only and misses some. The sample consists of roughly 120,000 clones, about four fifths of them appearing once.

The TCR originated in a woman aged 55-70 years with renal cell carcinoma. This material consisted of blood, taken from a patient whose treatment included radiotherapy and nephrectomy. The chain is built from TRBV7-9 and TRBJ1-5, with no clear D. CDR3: CASSLGVGNQPQHF. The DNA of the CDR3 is TGTGCCAGCAGCTTAGGGGTAGGCAATCAGCCCCAGCATTTT.